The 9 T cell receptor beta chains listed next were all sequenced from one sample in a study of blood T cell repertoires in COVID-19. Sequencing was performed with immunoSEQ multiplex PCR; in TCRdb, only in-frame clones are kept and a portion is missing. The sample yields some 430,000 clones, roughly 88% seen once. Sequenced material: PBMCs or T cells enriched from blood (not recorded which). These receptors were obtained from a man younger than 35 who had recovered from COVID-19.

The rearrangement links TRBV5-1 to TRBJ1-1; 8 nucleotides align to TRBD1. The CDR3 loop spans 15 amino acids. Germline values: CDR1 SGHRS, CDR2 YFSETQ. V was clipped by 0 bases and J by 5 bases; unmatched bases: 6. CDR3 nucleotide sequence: TGCGCCAGCAGCTTGGCCACAGGGGGAGGGACTGAAGCTTTCTTT. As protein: CASSLATGGGTEAFF.

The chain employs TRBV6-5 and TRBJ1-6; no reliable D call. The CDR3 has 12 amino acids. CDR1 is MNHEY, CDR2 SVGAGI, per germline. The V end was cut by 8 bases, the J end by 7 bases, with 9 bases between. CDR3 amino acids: CASGRSNSPLHF. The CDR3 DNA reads TGTGCCAGCGGTCGAAGCAATTCACCCCTCCACTTT.

In DNA form, the CDR3 reads TGTGCCAGCAGCGTAAATTCGCAGGGGCAGAAGAGGTACTATGGCTACACCTTC. Translation: CASSVNSQGQKRYYGYTF. V gene TRBV9 combines with J gene TRBJ1-2, with D possibly matching TRBD1 (6 bases). This CDR3 spans 18 amino acids. From germline, CDR1 is SGDLS and CDR2 YYNGEE. The V and J ends lost 1 base and 3 bases respectively, with 22 bases between them.

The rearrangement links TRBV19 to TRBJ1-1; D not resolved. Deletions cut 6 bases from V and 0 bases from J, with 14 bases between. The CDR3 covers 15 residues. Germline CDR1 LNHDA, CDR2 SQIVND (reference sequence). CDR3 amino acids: CASSGGGTMNTEAFF. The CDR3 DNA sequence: TGTGCCAGTAGCGGTGGCGGTACCATGAACACTGAAGCTTTCTTT.

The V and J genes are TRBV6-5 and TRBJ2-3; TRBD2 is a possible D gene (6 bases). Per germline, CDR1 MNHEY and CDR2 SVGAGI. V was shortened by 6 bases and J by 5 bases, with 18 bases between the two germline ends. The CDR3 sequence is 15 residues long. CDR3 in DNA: TGTGCCAGCAGGGTAGGACTGGAGGGTGGAGATACGCAGTATTTT. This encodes CASRVGLEGGDTQYF.

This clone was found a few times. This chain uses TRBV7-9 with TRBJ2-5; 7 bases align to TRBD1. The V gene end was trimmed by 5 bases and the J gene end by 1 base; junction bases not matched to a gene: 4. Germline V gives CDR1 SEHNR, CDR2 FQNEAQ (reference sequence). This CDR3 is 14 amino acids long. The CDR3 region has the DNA TGTGCCAGCAGCCCCCGGGACAGCCAAGAGACCCAGTACTTC. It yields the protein CASSPRDSQETQYF.

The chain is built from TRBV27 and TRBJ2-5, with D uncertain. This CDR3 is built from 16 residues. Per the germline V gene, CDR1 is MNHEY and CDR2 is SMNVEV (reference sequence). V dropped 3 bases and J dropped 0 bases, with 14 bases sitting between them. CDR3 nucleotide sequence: TGTGCCAGCAGTTTTCGTGCAGGCCGGTACCAAGAGACCCAGTACTTC. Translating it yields CASSFRAGRYQETQYF.

The CDR3 nucleotides are TGTGCCAGCTCACCTGAGGTAGAAGAGACCCAGTACTTC. Amino acids: CASSPEVEETQYF. The rearrangement links TRBV18 to TRBJ2-5, with no clear D. The germline V gene has CDR1 KGHSH and CDR2 LQKENI. V lost 3 bases, J lost 3 bases, and 8 bases lay in between. This CDR3 region has 13 residues.

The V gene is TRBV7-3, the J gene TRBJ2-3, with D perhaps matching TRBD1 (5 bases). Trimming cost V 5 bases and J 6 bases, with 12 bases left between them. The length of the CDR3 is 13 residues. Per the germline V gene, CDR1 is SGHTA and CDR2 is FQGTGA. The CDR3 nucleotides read TGTGCCAGCAGCCAGGGTCGCTCTGATACGCAGTATTTT. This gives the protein CASSQGRSDTQYF.